This entry lists 28 T cell receptor beta chains sequenced from one sample in a study of T cells after yellow fever vaccination. One entry per CDR3 protein, called by TCRdb with MiXCR from the 5' RACE reads. Among a few hundred thousand distinct CDR3 sequences, roughly 11% were seen once, and the ten largest hold less than 20%. Sample: PBMCs, taken on the day of the first yellow fever vaccination. Source of these receptors: a man between 18 and 35 years old who received the YFV17D yellow fever vaccine.

This clonotype was seen only a few times. The chain is built from TRBV7-2 and TRBJ2-2, with 8 positions matching TRBD1. The V gene's germline CDR1 is SGHTA and CDR2 FQGNSA. V lost 5 bases and J lost 10; bases outside the gene matches: 12. This CDR3 is built from 15 residues. CDR3 loop: CASSISGTQGAELFF. The CDR3 DNA reads as TGTGCCAGCAGCATATCCGGGACCCAGGGGGCGGAGCTGTTTTTT.

The chain has TRBV2 and TRBJ2-7, with TRBD1 matching over 9 bases. Germline-derived CDR1 and CDR2 are SNHLY and FYNNEI. This CDR3 is built from 14 residues. J lost 2 bases, V lost 1 base, and 0 bases had no gene match. The chain's CDR3 is CASSEGTGAYEQYV. CDR3 DNA: TGTGCCAGCAGTGAAGGGACAGGGGCCTACGAGCAGTACGTC.

This clonotype was picked up many times. J is TRBJ1-2 and V is TRBV5-4; 8 bases fit TRBD1. The CDR3 has 15 amino acids. The germline gives CDR1 SGHNT, CDR2 YYREEE (reference sequence). V trimming: 6 bases; J trimming: 3 bases; junction bases outside the gene matches: 10. CDR3 nucleotide sequence: TGTGCCAGCACTGTCGGGGACAGGTTCGACTATGGCTACACCTTC. Amino acid sequence: CASTVGDRFDYGYTF.

Comment on this clonotype: A read error may explain this, as a much larger clone is one base away. V gene TRBV9 combines with J gene TRBJ2-5, with 10 nucleotides matching TRBD1. Germline trimming cut 0 bases from V and 1 base from J; bases unmatched to any gene: 0. CDR1 is SGDLS, CDR2 YYNGEE, per germline. The CDR3 is made up of 15 amino acids. CDR3 DNA: TGTGCCAGCAGCGTAGGGACAGGGGGCCAAGAGACCCAGTACTTC. It is translated as CASSVGTGGQETQYF.

This clonotype has ten or more counts. This sequence joins TRBV9 and TRBJ2-5; 8 nucleotides agree with TRBD2. V shed 6 bases, J shed 2 bases, and the junction held 3 bases outside the gene matches. The germline V gene has CDR1 SGDLS and CDR2 YYNGEE. The CDR3 runs 13 residues. For the CDR3, the DNA is TGTGCCAGCACCCCGGGGGGGCAAGAGACCCAGTACTTC. It translates to CASTPGGQETQYF.

V and J are TRBV7-9 and TRBJ1-1; a possible D gene is TRBD1 (6 bases). Trimming removed 1 base at V and 3 bases at J, with 12 bases between. This CDR3 is built from 15 residues. Germline V gene sequence: CDR1 SEHNR, CDR2 FQNEAQ (reference sequence). CDR3: CASSLVGAGDTEAFF. CDR3 in DNA: TGTGCCAGCAGCTTAGTGGGGGCCGGGGACACTGAAGCTTTCTTT.

The chain has TRBV12-3 or TRBV12-4 and TRBJ2-7, with D unresolved. The V and J ends lost 3 bases and 3 bases respectively, with 18 bases between them. The CDR3 has 16 residues. The CDR3 sequence is CASSFQIGQADYEQYF. As DNA, the CDR3 is TGTGCCAGCAGTTTTCAAATTGGGCAGGCCGACTACGAGCAGTACTTC.

This clonotype turned up a few times. The chain combines TRBV10-3 with TRBJ1-2, with TRBD1 identical over 9 bases. The CDR3 loop spans 16 amino acids. Germline CDR1 and CDR2: ENHRY and SYGVKD. The J segment lost 2 bases and the V segment lost 8 bases, leaving 12 bases of the junction unmatched. The CDR3 nucleotides are TGTGCCATCTTTAGTGGTACTGGACAGGGGAACTATGGCTACACCTTC. This encodes CAIFSGTGQGNYGYTF.

The chain is built from TRBV20-1 and TRBJ1-2; D may be TRBD1 (6 bases). This CDR3 comprises 14 residues. Germline loops: CDR1 DFQATT, CDR2 SNEGSKA (reference sequence). V was trimmed by 3 bases and J by 4 bases, leaving 15 bases between them. CDR3 nucleotide sequence: TGCAGTGCTAGGAAGACGGGACAAGCCTATGGCTACACCTTC. Encoded protein: CSARKTGQAYGYTF.

This clonotype has only a few counts. The chain is built from TRBV5-1 and TRBJ2-7; TRBD1 aligns across 7 bases. Germline lookup yields CDR1 SGHRS and CDR2 YFSETQ. The V segment lost 4 bases and the J segment 5 bases; nucleotides outside the gene matches: 18. This CDR3 is built from 17 residues. The CDR3 coding sequence is TGCGCCAGCAGCCCACGCCCTGAGGCAGGGGGTCAGGACGAGCAGTACTTC. Protein sequence: CASSPRPEAGGQDEQYF.

This clonotype was picked up a small number of times. The chain employs TRBV20-1 and TRBJ1-1; D perhaps matches TRBD1 (6 bases). The CDR3 runs 15 residues. V was shortened by 5 bases and J by 0 bases, with 16 bases between the two germline ends. The germline CDR1 and CDR2 sequences are DFQATT and SNEGSKA (reference sequence). CDR3: CSAVGGTIMNTEAFF. The CDR3 DNA is TGCAGTGCTGTAGGGGGGACAATCATGAACACTGAAGCTTTCTTT.

This clonotype was seen only a few times. The chain has TRBV20-1 and TRBJ1-2, with TRBD1 matching 9 bases. Trimming cost V 6 bases and J 0 bases; bases outside gene matches: 8. This CDR3 region has 15 residues. The V gene's germline CDR1 is DFQATT and CDR2 SNEGSKA (reference sequence). Written as DNA, the CDR3 is TGCAGTGCCAATGGACAGGGGTTAGCTAACTATGGCTACACCTTC. It translates to CSANGQGLANYGYTF.

This clonotype was observed a handful of times. This chain uses TRBV18 with TRBJ2-1, with D possibly TRBD1 on 5 matching bases. CDR1 is KGHSH and CDR2 is LQKENI in the germline V gene. The CDR3 sequence is 16 residues long. Trimming left V 0 bases short and J 2 bases short, with 11 bases between. This CDR3 is CASSPPGRDAYNEQFF. In DNA, the CDR3 is TGTGCCAGCTCACCACCGGGCAGGGATGCCTACAATGAGCAGTTCTTC. Full variable domain (outside the CDR3, taken from reference TRBV18 and TRBJ2-1): NAGVMQNPRHLVRRRGQEARLRCSPMKGHSHVYWYRQLPEEGLKFMVYLQKENIIDESGMPKERFSAEFPKEGPSILRIQQVVRGDSAAYFCASSPPGRDAYNEQFFGPGTRLTVL.

The V and J genes are TRBV2 and TRBJ2-5, with 9 bases that match TRBD1. The V gene end was trimmed by 6 bases and the J gene end by 3 bases; junction bases not matched to a gene: 11. The CDR3 totals 16 residues. Germline CDR1 reads SNHLY; CDR2 reads FYNNEI. The CDR3 coding sequence is TGTGCCAGCAGCGAAAGGGGACAGGGAGATGAAGAGACCCAGTACTTC. Protein: CASSERGQGDEETQYF. Complete variable domain (other parts from reference TRBV2 and TRBJ2-5): EPEVTQTPSHQVTQMGQEVILRCVPISNHLYFYWYRQILGQKVEFLVSFYNNEISEKSEIFDDQFSVERPDGSNFTLKIRSTKLEDSAMYFCASSERGQGDEETQYFGPGTRLLVL.

The rearrangement joins TRBV12-3 or TRBV12-4 to TRBJ2-7; no firm D call. The CDR3 consists of 11 residues. V gave up 6 bases and J gave up 7 bases, with 10 bases separating them. The CDR3 DNA is TGTGCCAGCAGCGTCACCGGGGAGCAGTACTTC. Encoded protein: CASSVTGEQYF.

The rearrangement joins TRBV7-2 to TRBJ1-6; 7 bases line up with TRBD1. Germline CDR1 reads SGHTA; CDR2 reads FQGNSA. V gave up 6 bases and J gave up 0 bases; unmatched junction bases: 5. CDR3 length equals 16 residues. CDR3: CASRLRGSSYNSPLHF. The CDR3 DNA reads TGTGCCAGCAGGCTCAGGGGGAGCTCCTATAATTCACCCCTCCACTTT.

The chain is built from TRBV2 and TRBJ1-3; TRBD1 might be the D (6 bases). This CDR3 is 13 amino acids long. CDR1 is SNHLY, CDR2 FYNNEI, per germline. Trimming took 11 bases from V and 0 from J, leaving 11 bases between them. CDR3 DNA: TGTGCCGGGGGCAGGAACTCTGGAAACACCATATATTTT. Its protein is CAGGRNSGNTIYF.

The V gene is TRBV7-2, the J gene TRBJ2-3, with 8 bases identical to TRBD2. The V segment lost 5 bases and the J segment 2 bases; nucleotides outside the gene matches: 3. CDR1 is SGHTA and CDR2 is FQGNSA in the germline V gene. The CDR3 is made up of 14 amino acids. CDR3 amino acids: CASSPRGDTDTQYF. The CDR3 DNA follows: TGTGCCAGCAGCCCGCGGGGGGACACAGATACGCAGTATTTT.

The V call is TRBV6-1, the J call TRBJ2-3; 7 bases align to TRBD1. V was pared by 5 bases and J by 3 bases, with 8 bases of the junction left unmatched. CDR1 is MNHNS, CDR2 SASEGT, per germline. The CDR3 runs to 15 residues. For the CDR3, the DNA is TGTGCCAGCAGTATAGTGGGCAGGGGGACAGATACGCAGTATTTT. Its translation: CASSIVGRGTDTQYF.

This clonotype was counted a few times. This rearrangement joins TRBV7-3 to TRBJ2-7; 9 bases map to TRBD1. The CDR3 covers 15 residues. Germline V gene data show CDR1 as SGHTA and CDR2 as FQGTGA. With 5 bases clipped from V and 2 bases from J, the junction kept 7 bases outside the gene matches. The CDR3, as DNA: TGTGCCAGCAGCCTGGGACAGGGTAGCGCCTACGAGCAGTACTTC. Amino acid sequence: CASSLGQGSAYEQYF. Filled out from reference TRBV7-3 and TRBJ2-7, the complete variable domain reads GAGVSQTPSNKVTEKGKYVELRCDPISGHTALYWYRQSLGQGPEFLIYFQGTGAADDSGLPNDRFFAVRPEGSVSTLKIQRTERGDSAVYLCASSLGQGSAYEQYFGPGTRLTVT.

The chain uses TRBV6-2 or TRBV6-3 and TRBJ1-5; D gene ambiguous. Trimming removed 0 bases from V and 9 bases from J, with 9 bases in between. CDR3 length: 13 amino acids. CDR1 is MNHEY and CDR2 is SVGEGT in the germline V gene. For the CDR3, the DNA is TGTGCCAGCAGTTACTCGTCAACGTCGCCCCAGCATTTT. Amino acid sequence: CASSYSSTSPQHF.

This rearrangement joins TRBV29-1 to TRBJ1-2; the D is unclear. V lost 7 bases to trimming and J lost 7 bases, with 13 bases between them. CDR1 is SQVTM and CDR2 is ANQGSEA in the germline V gene. The CDR3 has 11 amino acids. For the CDR3, the DNA is TGCAGCGGTACGGGTTCCAGTGGCTACACCTTC. It is translated as CSGTGSSGYTF.

The rearrangement joins TRBV6-5 to TRBJ2-3; tentative D call: TRBD2 (7 bases). Trimming pared 4 bases from V and 3 bases from J, leaving 17 bases between. This CDR3 is 16 amino acids long. Germline assignment: CDR1 MNHEY and CDR2 SVGAGI. CDR3 loop: CASSFHFRGATDTQYF. CDR3 nucleotide sequence: TGTGCCAGCAGTTTCCACTTTCGGGGGGCTACAGATACGCAGTATTTT.

The chain uses TRBV30 and TRBJ2-2; no definite D call. The CDR3 extends over 13 amino acids. Trimming removed 0 bases from V and 5 bases from J, with 7 bases in between. Germline CDR1 and CDR2: GTSNPN and SVGIG (reference sequence). CDR3 DNA sequence: TGTGCCTGGAGTGTACAAGGAACCGGGGAGCTGTTTTTT. Translating it yields CAWSVQGTGELFF.

This clonotype was observed a few times. The chain is built from TRBV20-1 and TRBJ1-1; D is undetermined. The V end was cut by 1 base, the J end by 0 bases, with 12 bases between. The CDR3 spans 15 residues. Germline loops: CDR1 DFQATT, CDR2 SNEGSKA (reference sequence). CDR3 sequence (DNA): TGCAGTGCTAGAGGCGGGATTCTCTTGAACACTGAAGCTTTCTTT. The encoded protein is CSARGGILLNTEAFF.

This clonotype was observed a handful of times. The chain recombines TRBV29-1 with TRBJ2-1, with 8 bases identical to TRBD1. There are 13 residues in the CDR3. Germline V lookup: CDR1 SQVTM, CDR2 ANQGSEA. Germline trimming cut 5 bases from V and 5 bases from J; bases unmatched to any gene: 5. As DNA, the CDR3 is TGCAGCGTTTCCAGGGGGCTGAACAATGAGCAGTTCTTC. It codes for CSVSRGLNNEQFF.

In its sample, this clonotype was seen a few times. The chain uses TRBV7-3 and TRBJ2-3, with 10 bases identical to TRBD2. Germline trimming cut 2 bases from V and 5 bases from J; bases unmatched to any gene: 4. Per the germline V gene, CDR1 is SGHTA and CDR2 is FQGTGA. This CDR3 region has 15 residues. The CDR3 is CASSLLAGVKDTQYF. The DNA of the CDR3 is TGTGCCAGCAGCTTACTAGCGGGGGTCAAAGATACGCAGTATTTT. Based on the CDR3 plus reference TRBV7-3 and TRBJ2-3, the full variable domain is GAGVSQTPSNKVTEKGKYVELRCDPISGHTALYWYRQSLGQGPEFLIYFQGTGAADDSGLPNDRFFAVRPEGSVSTLKIQRTERGDSAVYLCASSLLAGVKDTQYFGPGTRLTVL.

This clonotype showed up just a few times. The chain recombines TRBV7-9 with TRBJ2-7, with D perhaps TRBD1 or TRBD2 (6 bases each). There are 14 residues in the CDR3. Trimming took off 1 base at V and 6 bases at J, with 13 bases between the two ends. Germline V lookup: CDR1 SEHNR, CDR2 FQNEAQ (reference sequence). The DNA of the CDR3 is TGTGCCAGCAGCTTAGATACCAGGGGAGGCGAGCAGTACTTC. Protein: CASSLDTRGGEQYF. Together with reference TRBV7-9 and TRBJ2-7, the CDR3 gives the full variable domain: DTGVSQNPRHKITKRGQNVTFRCDPISEHNRLYWYRQTLGQGPEFLTYFQNEAQLEKSRLLSDRFSAERPKGSFSTLEIQRTEQGDSAMYLCASSLDTRGGEQYFGPGTRLTVT.